These 14 T cell receptor beta chains were all obtained from the same sample, sequenced in a study of T cell clones after liver transplantation. Profiling relied on immunoSEQ multiplex PCR, and the TCRdb table lists in-frame clones only, not all of them. The sample lists roughly 100,000 clones; about 86% were seen once. Material: CD4+ T cells from blood, obtained approximately 50 months after liver transplant. The receptors shown here come from a human patient who received a liver transplant. These T cells may partly come from the graft donor.

The rearrangement links TRBV2 to TRBJ2-1; D remains unclear. V dropped 3 bases and J dropped 2 bases, with 8 bases sitting between them. The CDR3 length is 14 residues. Germline assignment: CDR1 SNHLY and CDR2 FYNNEI. The DNA of the CDR3 is TGTGCCAGCAGTGACCCGGATACCTACAATGAGCAGTTCTTC. Protein: CASSDPDTYNEQFF.

The V call is TRBV7-9, the J call TRBJ2-1; 7 bases map to TRBD1. The CDR3 runs 12 residues. CDR1 and CDR2 (germline): SEHNR, FQNEAQ (reference sequence). Trimming cost V 4 bases and J 9 bases; bases outside gene matches: 3. Here the CDR3 reads CASSSGQVEQFF. The DNA for the CDR3 is TGTGCCAGCAGCTCCGGACAGGTTGAGCAGTTCTTC.

The chain combines TRBV19 with TRBJ2-7; TRBD2 matches at 7 bases. After removal of 3 bases from V and 4 bases from J, the junction contained 9 bases not matched to a gene. Germline-derived CDR1 and CDR2 are LNHDA and SQIVND (reference sequence). The CDR3 consists of 15 residues. CDR3 DNA sequence: TGTGCCAGTAGTATCGATGCCGGCGGGGGATACGAGCAGTACTTC. Its translation is CASSIDAGGGYEQYF.

The chain links TRBV6-1 to TRBJ1-2; D is possibly TRBD1 (6 bases). The CDR3 length is 15 residues. The germline gives CDR1 MNHNS, CDR2 SASEGT. V was cut by 3 bases and J by 5 bases, with 16 bases left in between. The CDR3 DNA is TGTGCCAGCAGTGACAGGGGACACTCCTTTTATGGCTACACCTTC. This codes for CASSDRGHSFYGYTF.

This clone was recorded only once. CDR3 loop: CASSGLPTNTGELFF. CDR3 in DNA: TGTGCCAGTAGTGGGCTTCCTACGAACACCGGGGAGCTGTTTTTT. The genes are TRBV19 and TRBJ2-2; D is unclear. Germline V gives CDR1 LNHDA, CDR2 SQIVND (reference sequence). The CDR3 has 15 residues. Trimming took 5 bases from V and 0 from J, leaving 10 bases between them.

The CDR3 reads CASSELDPWAADTQYF. In nucleotides, the CDR3 is TGTGCCAGCAGTGAACTGGATCCGTGGGCCGCAGATACGCAGTATTTT. The rearrangement uses TRBV6-1 and TRBJ2-3; D is undetermined. Looked up from germline, CDR1 is MNHNS and CDR2 is SASEGT. CDR3 size: 16 residues. V lost 2 bases and J 4 bases, leaving 16 bases between the germline ends.

The J gene is TRBJ1-1, the V gene TRBV7-3; TRBD1 is a possible D gene (6 bases). V lost 5 bases and J lost 8, with 12 bases in between. Germline values: CDR1 SGHTA, CDR2 FQGTGA. This CDR3 spans 12 amino acids. DNA of the CDR3: TGTGCCAGCAGCCCAACAGGGAACGAAGCTTTCTTT. It specifies CASSPTGNEAFF.

This clone was seen only a few times. The gene calls are TRBV27 and TRBJ1-5, with D hard to call. Germline V CDR1 and CDR2: MNHEY, SMNVEV (reference sequence). The CDR3 sequence is 14 residues long. The germline V and J ends were trimmed by 6 bases and 3 bases, with 12 bases remaining between them. In DNA form, the CDR3 reads TGTGCCAGCAGCTTGGGGTGGGACAATCAGCCCCAGCATTTT. Protein: CASSLGWDNQPQHF.

The chain couples TRBV7-3 to TRBJ1-1, with D possibly being TRBD1 (6 bases). The V gene's germline CDR1 is SGHTA and CDR2 FQGTGA. The CDR3 runs 13 residues. V was cut by 3 bases and J by 4 bases, with 9 bases left in between. The CDR3 here is CASSFQGTTEAFF. In DNA form, the CDR3 reads TGTGCCAGCAGCTTCCAGGGGACCACTGAAGCTTTCTTT.

V and J are TRBV11-2 and TRBJ1-2; D not resolved. The CDR3 is 13 residues long. The V gene's germline CDR1 is SGHAT and CDR2 FQNNGV. The V end lost 5 bases, the J end lost 2 bases, and 9 bases lay between the germline ends. CDR3 nucleotides: TGTGCCAGCAGCCCGTCGACCAACTATGGCTACACCTTC. Amino acids: CASSPSTNYGYTF.

The chain joins TRBV6-1 to TRBJ1-5; perhaps TRBD1 as D (5 bases). The CDR3 runs to 14 residues. The ends were cut back, 4 bases at V and 6 bases at J, with 13 bases in the middle. Per the germline V gene, CDR1 is MNHNS and CDR2 is SASEGT. The CDR3 loop is CASSAGEWGQPQHF. DNA for the CDR3: TGTGCCAGCAGTGCGGGGGAGTGGGGTCAGCCCCAGCATTTT.

The gene calls are TRBV4-3 and TRBJ2-4; TRBD1 aligns across 8 bases. Germline V lookup: CDR1 LGHNA, CDR2 YSLEER. CDR3 size: 15 residues. The J segment lost 9 bases and the V segment lost 0 bases, leaving 7 bases of the junction unmatched. The CDR3: CASSQDLGQGGIQYF. The CDR3 DNA follows: TGCGCCAGCAGCCAAGATCTAGGACAGGGCGGCATTCAGTACTTC.

V and J are TRBV6-1 and TRBJ1-3; no reliable D call. The length of the CDR3 is 17 residues. Trimming took off 2 bases at V and 0 bases at J, with 14 bases between the two ends. Germline CDR1 reads MNHNS; CDR2 reads SASEGT. As DNA, the CDR3 is TGTGCCAGCAGTGAACCCTTCGGCTTTAGCTCTGGAAACACCATATATTTT. Encoded protein: CASSEPFGFSSGNTIYF.

This chain links TRBV19 with TRBJ1-4, with TRBD1 matching over 9 bases. The CDR3 is 13 residues long. Per germline, CDR1 LNHDA and CDR2 SQIVND (reference sequence). V lost 6 bases to trimming and J lost 8 bases; unmatched junction nucleotides: 4. CDR3 in DNA: TGTGCCAGTAGGGGACAGGGTGTGGAAAAACTGTTTTTT. This translates into CASRGQGVEKLFF.